These T cell receptor beta chains were read from a single sample in a study of OX40 agonist ivuxolimab in advanced cancers. Profiling relied on immunoSEQ multiplex PCR, and the TCRdb table lists in-frame clones only, not all of them. The sample includes approximately 94,000 clones, approximately 90% of them seen just once. This sample comprised CD4+ or CD8+ T cells sorted from blood, obtained in a trial of the OX40 agonist ivuxolimab. These receptors originate from an adult with an advanced solid tumor such as melanoma, head and neck, liver or kidney cancer. Both conserved end residues are part of each CDR3. A D gene is named only where the DNA matches it firmly.

TRBJ2-3	TRBD2	TRBV5-4	CASSSKTSGWADTQYF
TRBJ2-1	TRBD2	TRBV5-1	CASSPGTSGRGSYNEQFF
TRBJ2-1	TRBD2	TRBV11-3	CASSSGSGTLGYNEQFF
TRBJ1-2	-	TRBV11-2	CAIQSSGQSLYGYTF
TRBJ2-2	-	TRBV11-1	CASSLEWTSTGELFF
TRBJ2-2	-	TRBV7-6	CASSLGGWQHGELFF
TRBJ1-2	TRBD1	TRBV9	CASSARTGLSGYTF
TRBJ2-7	TRBD2	TRBV7-2	CASSSRTSGISSYEQYF
TRBJ1-6	-	TRBV7-2	CASVDRRETLYNSPLHF
TRBJ2-3	TRBD2	TRBV19	CASSIGLLAGVTDTQYF
TRBJ2-1	TRBD2	TRBV7-2	CASIHNRGDYNEQFF